This T cell receptor beta chain was recorded in a study of TIL therapy for anti-PD-1-resistant metastatic lung cancer. Turning to the study itself: Median tumor PD-L1 proportion score was about 6%. Study-wide results and caveats: TIL clonotype persistence in blood showed no apparent association with response.

Sequencing used immunoSEQ v3. The protocol was immunoSEQ multiplex PCR, while the TCRdb copy is restricted to in-frame clones and leaves out a portion. The table records approximately 40,000 clones, around 67% of them present only once. Trimming removed 3 bases at V and 2 bases at J, with 16 bases between. The CDR3 is made up of 17 amino acids. The germline gives CDR1 SGHAT, CDR2 FQDESV (reference sequence). Sample time point: pre-treatment sample, taken before nivolumab and TIL therapy. As to this clone: Its antigen is undetermined.

The specimen was blood, collected at baseline. The sequence came from a person aged 25-80 years with non-small cell lung cancer. This rearrangement joins TRBV11-1 to TRBJ2-2; D call uncertain. The CDR3 bases are TGTGCCAGCAGCTTGATTGTTCGGACCGCAAACACCGGGGAGCTGTTTTTT. Protein product: CASSLIVRTANTGELFF.